This TCR beta chain was documented in a study of blood T cell repertoires in COVID-19. The overall study: From T cells, B-cell-depleted T cells, or PBMCs came the material, which was cDNA or gDNA.

CDR1 and CDR2 from the germline V gene are MGHRA and YSYEKL. The junction had 7 bases not matched to a gene; V was cut back by 3 bases and J by 7 bases. The CDR3 loop spans 15 amino acids. Method: immunoSEQ multiplex PCR; TCRdb's copy keeps in-frame clones and lacks some. The sample records fewer than 90,000 clones, 70% to 85% being singletons. Input material: peripheral blood. This chain joins TRBV4-1 and TRBJ2-1; 9 bases are shared with TRBD1. The receptor was isolated from a woman in her forties or fifties with acute or convalescent COVID-19. For the CDR3, the DNA is TGCGCCAGCAGCCAGACAGGGGGTCAGTTTAATGAGCAGTTCTTC. This sequence encodes CASSQTGGQFNEQFF.